Following are 18 T cell receptor beta chains from one sample sequenced in a study of cytomegalovirus exposure and HLA in healthy donors. In the PCR, 60 Vbeta and 13 Jbeta primers were used. Measured with immunoSEQ multiplex PCR; TCRdb has only the in-frame clones, and not every one. The sample holds around 93,000 clones, around 82% seen once. Sample: PBMCs. The receptors were gathered from a young man in good health and CMV-seropositive.

The V call is TRBV4-1, the J call TRBJ2-1, with a possible D match to TRBD2 (6 bases). Trimming cost V 1 base and J 6 bases, with 7 bases left between them. This CDR3 spans 13 amino acids. Germline values: CDR1 MGHRA, CDR2 YSYEKL. The CDR3: CASSQGLGNEQFF. The DNA of the CDR3 is TGCGCCAGCAGCCAAGGACTAGGCAATGAGCAGTTCTTC.

A few counts support this clone. The V call is TRBV7-2, the J call TRBJ2-6; D not certain. V lost 4 bases and J 1 base, leaving 8 bases between the germline ends. CDR1 SGHTA and CDR2 FQGNSA come from the germline V gene. The CDR3 loop spans 15 amino acids. CDR3: CASSSQFSGANVLTF. CDR3 coding DNA: TGTGCCAGCAGCTCTCAGTTTTCTGGGGCCAACGTCCTGACTTTC.

The V gene is TRBV2, the J gene TRBJ2-7; TRBD2 matches at 8 bases. The CDR3 extends over 17 amino acids. Germline-derived CDR1 and CDR2 are SNHLY and FYNNEI. Trimming took 4 bases from V and 3 from J; bases not matched to a gene: 14. The CDR3 bases are TGTGCCAGCAGTGTCCCGGGCGGGAGGCTTACCGGCTACGAGCAGTACTTC. Amino acid sequence: CASSVPGGRLTGYEQYF.

The V call is TRBV29-1, the J call TRBJ2-7, with D possibly TRBD2 on 8 matching bases. CDR3 length: 14 amino acids. Germline V CDR1 and CDR2: SQVTM, ANQGSEA. Between the trimmed V and J ends, which lost 5 bases and 2 bases, there was a span of 16 bases. The CDR3 coding sequence is TGCAGCGTTCCCCGGGGGGGACAGCCCTACGAGCAGTACTTC. It translates to CSVPRGGQPYEQYF.

The V call is TRBV10-3, the J call TRBJ2-7, with D maybe TRBD1 (6 bases). Trimming took off 4 bases at V and 10 bases at J, with 14 bases between the two ends. The CDR3 has 12 amino acids. Germline loops: CDR1 ENHRY, CDR2 SYGVKD. As DNA, the CDR3 is TGTGCCATCAGTGTTGGGGCAGGGGAACAGTACTTC. This gives the protein CAISVGAGEQYF.

The chain has TRBV10-1 and TRBJ2-1, with a weak D call TRBD2 (6 bases). Germline CDR1 reads WNHNN; CDR2 reads SYGVQD (reference sequence). V was cut by 5 bases and J by 1 base, with 9 bases left in between. This CDR3 is 14 amino acids long. The CDR3 loop is CASSSSGSYNEQFF. The CDR3 DNA reads TGCGCCAGCAGTAGTAGCGGTTCCTACAATGAGCAGTTCTTC.

CDR3 residues: CASNSQRQYQETQYF. The CDR3 nucleotides are TGTGCCAGCAACTCGCAACGACAGTACCAAGAGACCCAGTACTTC. The V and J genes are TRBV5-6 and TRBJ2-5, with a possible D match to TRBD1 (5 bases). V lost 6 bases and J 0 bases, leaving 15 bases between the germline ends. Germline V CDR1 and CDR2: SGHDT, YYEEEE. This CDR3 contains 15 residues.

This clone was observed once. DNA for the CDR3: TGTGCCTGGAGTGTAAAGTTTATCGAGTTCTCCTACAATGAGCAGTTCTTC. Residues: CAWSVKFIEFSYNEQFF. This chain uses TRBV30 with TRBJ2-1; the D is unclear. The V end was cut by 0 bases, the J end by 0 bases, with 15 bases between. Germline assignment: CDR1 GTSNPN and CDR2 SVGIG (reference sequence). This CDR3 is 17 amino acids long.

V and J are TRBV6-1 and TRBJ2-5; TRBD2 might be the D (6 bases). V shed 3 bases and J shed 8 bases, with 10 bases lying between them. This CDR3 is 12 amino acids long. Germline assignment: CDR1 MNHNS and CDR2 SASEGT. The CDR3 reads CASSEGLHTQYF. The CDR3, as DNA: TGTGCCAGCAGTGAGGGACTCCATACCCAGTACTTC.

The chain is built from TRBV6-6 and TRBJ2-7; 9 bases agree with TRBD1. CDR1 is MNHNY, CDR2 SVGAGI, per germline (reference sequence). This CDR3 has 14 residues. The V segment lost 6 bases and the J segment 3 bases; nucleotides outside the gene matches: 6. The CDR3 region has the DNA TGTGCCAGCAGCGCAGAGACAGGGGGCTACGAGCAGTACTTC. Translating gives CASSAETGGYEQYF.

J is TRBJ2-5 and V is TRBV30; D gene uncertain. The DNA end is more similar to TRBJ2-7, so the J call may be wrong. CDR3 length: 12 amino acids. Per germline, CDR1 GTSNPN and CDR2 SVGIG (reference sequence). The chain's CDR3 is CAWRRGGDEQYF. CDR3 sequence (DNA): TGTGCCTGGAGGCGAGGTGGCGACGAGCAGTACTTC.

This clone has just one count. The V and J genes are TRBV5-1 and TRBJ1-1, with no clear D. Germline lookup yields CDR1 SGHRS and CDR2 YFSETQ. Trimming removed 0 bases from V and 0 bases from J, with 6 bases in between. The CDR3 totals 14 residues. CDR3 bases: TGCGCCAGCAGCTTGGGTATCTTGAACACTGAAGCTTTCTTT. This sequence encodes CASSLGILNTEAFF.

The chain uses TRBV2 and TRBJ2-7; 7 bases fit TRBD1. Germline assignment: CDR1 SNHLY and CDR2 FYNNEI. V was clipped by 7 bases and J by 0 bases; unmatched bases: 3. The CDR3 contains 13 residues. Here the CDR3 DNA reads TGTGCCAGCAAGGGACAGACCTCCTACGAGCAGTACTTC. The encoded protein is CASKGQTSYEQYF.

This chain's CDR3 is CASRVLQSYEQYF. CDR3 nucleotides: TGTGCCAGCAGAGTGCTCCAAAGCTACGAGCAGTACTTC. The genes are TRBV5-6 and TRBJ2-5; D gene ambiguous. The J call may not be correct, given that the DNA end is closer to TRBJ2-7. The CDR3 spans 13 residues. CDR1 is SGHDT and CDR2 is YYEEEE in the germline V gene.

The chain combines TRBV27 with TRBJ2-7, with unresolved D. Per germline, CDR1 MNHEY and CDR2 SMNVEV (reference sequence). The CDR3 sequence is 13 residues long. Trimming took 1 base from V and 2 from J, leaving 6 bases between them. CDR3 coding DNA: TGTGCCAGCAGTTTATTAAATACCTACGAGCAGTACTTC. It is translated as CASSLLNTYEQYF.

V is TRBV7-2 and J is TRBJ2-1; tentatively, D is TRBD2 (6 bases). The CDR3 consists of 16 residues. Trimming removed 3 bases at V and 7 bases at J, with 19 bases between. Germline V CDR1 and CDR2: SGHTA, FQGNSA. This CDR3 is CASSLTGGEPTNEQFF. The CDR3, as DNA: TGTGCCAGCAGCTTGACTGGCGGGGAGCCGACGAATGAGCAGTTCTTC.

V is TRBV2 and J is TRBJ2-3; 11 positions agree with TRBD2. Per germline, CDR1 SNHLY and CDR2 FYNNEI. This CDR3 is built from 16 residues. The J segment lost 2 bases and the V segment lost 3 bases, leaving 4 bases of the junction unmatched. CDR3 residues: CASSDRLAGTTDTQYF. In DNA form, the CDR3 reads TGTGCCAGCAGTGACAGACTAGCGGGGACCACAGATACGCAGTATTTT. Looking up the rest from reference TRBV2 and TRBJ2-3 gives the full variable domain: EPEVTQTPSHQVTQMGQEVILRCVPISNHLYFYWYRQILGQKVEFLVSFYNNEISEKSEIFDDQFSVERPDGSNFTLKIRSTKLEDSAMYFCASSDRLAGTTDTQYFGPGTRLTVL.

The V gene is TRBV7-6, the J gene TRBJ2-5, with 8 bases matching TRBD1. The end of the DNA fits TRBJ2-7 better, so the J call may be wrong. This CDR3 has 14 amino acids. Per germline, CDR1 SGHVS and CDR2 FNYEAQ. The DNA of the CDR3 is TGTGCCAGCAGCTTAAGGACAGGGAACAACGAGCAGTACTTC. Amino acid sequence: CASSLRTGNNEQYF.